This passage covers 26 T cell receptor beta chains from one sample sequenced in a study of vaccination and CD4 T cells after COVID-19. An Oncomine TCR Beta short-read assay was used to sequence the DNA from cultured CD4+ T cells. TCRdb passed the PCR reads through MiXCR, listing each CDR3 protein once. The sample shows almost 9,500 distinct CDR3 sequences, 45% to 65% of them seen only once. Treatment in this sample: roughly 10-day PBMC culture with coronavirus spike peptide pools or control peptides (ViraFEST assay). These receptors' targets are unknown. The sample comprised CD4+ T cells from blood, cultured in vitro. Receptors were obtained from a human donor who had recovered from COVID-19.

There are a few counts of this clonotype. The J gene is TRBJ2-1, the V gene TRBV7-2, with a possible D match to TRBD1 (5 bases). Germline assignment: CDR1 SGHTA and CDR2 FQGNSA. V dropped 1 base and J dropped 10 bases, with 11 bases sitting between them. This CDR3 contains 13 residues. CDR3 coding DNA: TGTGCCAGCAGCTTAGGTAGGGGCCGGGAGCAGTTCTTC. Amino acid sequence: CASSLGRGREQFF.

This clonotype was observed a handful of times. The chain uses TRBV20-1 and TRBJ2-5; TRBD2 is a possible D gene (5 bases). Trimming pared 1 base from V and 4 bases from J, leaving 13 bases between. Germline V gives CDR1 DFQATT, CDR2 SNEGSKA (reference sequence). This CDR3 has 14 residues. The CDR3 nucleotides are TGCAGTGCTAGAGTAAGAGGGTTGCCAGAGACCCAGTACTTC. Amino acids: CSARVRGLPETQYF.

Here the CDR3 DNA reads TGTGCCACCAGTGATTCGCGGGGACCGGGAGATACGCAGTATTTT. This codes for CATSDSRGPGDTQYF. The rearrangement uses TRBV24-1 and TRBJ2-3; D may be TRBD2 (6 bases). This CDR3 is built from 15 residues. Germline CDR1 is KGHDR and CDR2 is SFDVKD. V shed 2 bases and J shed 5 bases, with 13 bases lying between them.

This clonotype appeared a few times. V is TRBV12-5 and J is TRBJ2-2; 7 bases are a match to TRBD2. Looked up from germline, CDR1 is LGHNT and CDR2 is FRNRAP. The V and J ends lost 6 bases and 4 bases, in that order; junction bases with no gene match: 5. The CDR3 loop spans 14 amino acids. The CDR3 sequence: CASGRLAATGELFF. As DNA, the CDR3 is TGTGCTAGTGGGCGGCTAGCGGCCACCGGGGAGCTGTTTTTT.

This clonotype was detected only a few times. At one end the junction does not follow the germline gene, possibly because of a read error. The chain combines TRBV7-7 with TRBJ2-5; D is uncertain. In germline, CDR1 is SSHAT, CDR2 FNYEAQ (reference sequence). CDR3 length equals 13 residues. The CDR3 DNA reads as TGTGCTAGCAGTCCCAGGTTCCAAGAGACCCAGTACTTC. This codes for CASSPRFQETQYF.

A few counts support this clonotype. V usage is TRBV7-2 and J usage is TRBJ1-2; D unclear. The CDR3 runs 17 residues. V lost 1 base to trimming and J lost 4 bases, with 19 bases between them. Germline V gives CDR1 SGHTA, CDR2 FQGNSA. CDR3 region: CASSLGGAAGLPYGYTF. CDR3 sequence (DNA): TGTGCCAGCAGCTTAGGAGGAGCGGCAGGCCTCCCCTATGGCTACACCTTC.

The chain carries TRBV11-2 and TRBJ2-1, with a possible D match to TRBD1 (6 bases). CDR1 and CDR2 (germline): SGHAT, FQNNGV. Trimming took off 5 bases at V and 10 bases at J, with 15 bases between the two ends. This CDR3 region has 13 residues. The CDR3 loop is CASSPRDTGEQFF. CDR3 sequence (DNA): TGTGCCAGCAGCCCCCGGGACACCGGAGAGCAGTTCTTC.

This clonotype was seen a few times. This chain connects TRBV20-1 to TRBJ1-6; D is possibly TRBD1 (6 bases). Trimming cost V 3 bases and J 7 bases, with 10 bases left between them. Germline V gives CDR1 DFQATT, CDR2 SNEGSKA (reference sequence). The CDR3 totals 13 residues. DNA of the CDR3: TGCAGTGCTAGGGACAGAAGAAATTCACCCCTCCACTTT. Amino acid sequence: CSARDRRNSPLHF.

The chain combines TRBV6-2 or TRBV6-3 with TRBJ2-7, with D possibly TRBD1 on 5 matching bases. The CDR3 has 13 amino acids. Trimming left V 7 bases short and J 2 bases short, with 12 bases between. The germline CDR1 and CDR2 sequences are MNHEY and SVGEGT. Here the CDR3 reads CASIRQTTYEQYF. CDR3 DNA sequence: TGTGCCAGCATCAGACAGACCACCTACGAGCAGTACTTC.

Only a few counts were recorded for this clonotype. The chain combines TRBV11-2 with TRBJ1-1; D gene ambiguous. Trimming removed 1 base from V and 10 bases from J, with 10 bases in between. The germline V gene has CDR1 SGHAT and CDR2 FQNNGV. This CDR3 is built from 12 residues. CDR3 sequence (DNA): TGTGCCAGCAGCTTAGGGGTCCCAAGAGCTTTCTTT. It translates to CASSLGVPRAFF.

CDR3 in DNA: TGTGCCAGCAGCCAAGATGGCGGGGTCTATGGCTACACCTTC. Translation gives CASSQDGGVYGYTF. This sequence joins TRBV3-1 and TRBJ1-2; D gene unclear. The CDR3 consists of 14 residues. Germline CDR1 LGHDT, CDR2 YNNKEL (reference sequence). V gave up 0 bases and J gave up 4 bases, with 9 bases separating them.

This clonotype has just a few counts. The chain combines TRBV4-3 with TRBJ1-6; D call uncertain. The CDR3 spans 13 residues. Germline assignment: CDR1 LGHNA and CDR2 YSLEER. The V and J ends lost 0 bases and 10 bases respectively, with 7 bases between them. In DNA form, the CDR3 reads TGCGCCAGCAGCCAAGATCCCGGGTCACCCCTCCACTTT. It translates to CASSQDPGSPLHF.

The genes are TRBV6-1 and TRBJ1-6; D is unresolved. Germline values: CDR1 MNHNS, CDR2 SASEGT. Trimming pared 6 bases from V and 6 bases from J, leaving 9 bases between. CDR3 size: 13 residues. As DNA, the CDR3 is TGTGCCAGCAGGATTAATGTTAATTCACCCCTCCACTTT. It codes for CASRINVNSPLHF.

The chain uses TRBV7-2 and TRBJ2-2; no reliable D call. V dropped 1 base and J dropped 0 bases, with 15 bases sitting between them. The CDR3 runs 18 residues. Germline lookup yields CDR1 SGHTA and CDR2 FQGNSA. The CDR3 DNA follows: TGTGCCAGCAGCTTAGGCTTTGGGCAGCTCTCGAACACCGGGGAGCTGTTTTTT. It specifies CASSLGFGQLSNTGELFF.

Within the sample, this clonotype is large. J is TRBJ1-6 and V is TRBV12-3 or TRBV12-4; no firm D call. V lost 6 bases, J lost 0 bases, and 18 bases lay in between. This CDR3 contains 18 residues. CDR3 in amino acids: CASSRVGRGSSYNSPLHF. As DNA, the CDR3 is TGTGCCAGCAGCCGGGTGGGGAGAGGGTCCTCCTATAATTCACCCCTCCACTTT.

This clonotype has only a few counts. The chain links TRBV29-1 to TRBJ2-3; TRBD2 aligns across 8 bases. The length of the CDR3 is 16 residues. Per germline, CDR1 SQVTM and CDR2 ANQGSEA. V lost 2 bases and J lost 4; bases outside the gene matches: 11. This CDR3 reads CSVEPNSGGAADTQYF. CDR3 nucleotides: TGCAGCGTTGAACCAAACTCCGGGGGGGCAGCAGATACGCAGTATTTT.

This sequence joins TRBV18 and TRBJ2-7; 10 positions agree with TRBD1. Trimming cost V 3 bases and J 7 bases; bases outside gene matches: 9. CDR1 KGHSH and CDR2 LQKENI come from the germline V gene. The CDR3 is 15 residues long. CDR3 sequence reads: CASSPRGTGVLEQYF. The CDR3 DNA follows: TGTGCCAGCTCACCTAGAGGGACAGGGGTCTTAGAGCAGTACTTC.

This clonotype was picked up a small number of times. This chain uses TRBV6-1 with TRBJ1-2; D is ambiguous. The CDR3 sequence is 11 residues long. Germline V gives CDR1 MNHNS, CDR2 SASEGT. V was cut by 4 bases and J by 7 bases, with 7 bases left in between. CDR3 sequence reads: CASSVGSGYTF. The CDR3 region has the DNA TGTGCCAGCAGTGTGGGATCTGGCTACACCTTC.

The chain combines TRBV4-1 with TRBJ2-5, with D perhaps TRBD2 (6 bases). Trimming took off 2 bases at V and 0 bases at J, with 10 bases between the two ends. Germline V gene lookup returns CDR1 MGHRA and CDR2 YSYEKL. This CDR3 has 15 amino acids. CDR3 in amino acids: CASSQKSGDQETQYF. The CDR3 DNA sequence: TGCGCCAGCAGCCAAAAGTCGGGGGACCAAGAGACCCAGTACTTC.

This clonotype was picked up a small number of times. For the CDR3, the DNA is TGTGCCAGCAGCTCGGTCGGGTTTGGGGAGCTGTTTTTT. This gives the protein CASSSVGFGELFF. This chain uses TRBV7-9 with TRBJ2-2; D is uncertain. Germline-derived CDR1 and CDR2 are SEHNR and FQNEAQ (reference sequence). V lost 4 bases and J lost 8, with 11 bases in between. The CDR3 is made up of 13 amino acids.

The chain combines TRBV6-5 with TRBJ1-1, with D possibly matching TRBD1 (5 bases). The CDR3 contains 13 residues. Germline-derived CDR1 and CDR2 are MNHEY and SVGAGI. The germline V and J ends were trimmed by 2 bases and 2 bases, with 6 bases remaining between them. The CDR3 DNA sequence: TGTGCCAGCAGTTACGGGGACAACACTGAAGCTTTCTTT. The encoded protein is CASSYGDNTEAFF.

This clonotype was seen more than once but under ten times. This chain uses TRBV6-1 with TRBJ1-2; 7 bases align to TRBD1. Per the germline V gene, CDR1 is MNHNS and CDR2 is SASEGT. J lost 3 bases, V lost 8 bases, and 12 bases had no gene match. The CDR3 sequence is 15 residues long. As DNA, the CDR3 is TGTGCCAGCCATGGGAGGGGGCAGGTGGACTATGGCTACACCTTC. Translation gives CASHGRGQVDYGYTF.

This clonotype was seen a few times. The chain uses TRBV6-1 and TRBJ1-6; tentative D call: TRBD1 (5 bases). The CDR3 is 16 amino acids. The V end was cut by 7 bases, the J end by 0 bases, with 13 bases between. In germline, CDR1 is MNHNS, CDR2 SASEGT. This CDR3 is CASTLRGSSYNSPLHF. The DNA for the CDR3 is TGTGCCAGCACCCTAAGGGGCAGCTCCTATAATTCACCCCTCCACTTT.

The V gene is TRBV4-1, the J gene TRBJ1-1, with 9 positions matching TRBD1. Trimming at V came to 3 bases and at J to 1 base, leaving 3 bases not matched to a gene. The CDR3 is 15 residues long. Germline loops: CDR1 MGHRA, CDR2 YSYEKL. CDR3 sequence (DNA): TGCGCCAGCAGCCACACGGGACAGGGGAACACTGAAGCTTTCTTT. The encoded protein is CASSHTGQGNTEAFF.

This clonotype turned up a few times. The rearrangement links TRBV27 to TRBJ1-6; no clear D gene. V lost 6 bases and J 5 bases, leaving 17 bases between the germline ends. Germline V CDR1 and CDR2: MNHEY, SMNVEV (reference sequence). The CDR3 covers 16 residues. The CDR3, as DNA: TGTGCCAGCAGCTCCGACCCCAGAGGGAATAATTCACCCCTCCACTTT. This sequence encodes CASSSDPRGNNSPLHF.

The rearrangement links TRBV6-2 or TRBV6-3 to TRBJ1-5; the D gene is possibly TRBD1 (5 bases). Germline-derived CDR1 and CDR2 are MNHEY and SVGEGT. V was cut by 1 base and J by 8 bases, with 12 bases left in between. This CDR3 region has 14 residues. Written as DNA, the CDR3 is TGTGCCAGCAGTTACTGGGGCCGCCGGGAGCCCCAGCATTTT. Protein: CASSYWGRREPQHF.